This T cell receptor beta chain was sequenced for a study of T-cell reconstitution after alpha-beta-depleted transplantation in children (dated by TCRdb to the mid-2010s). With respect to the entire study: Using TCR repertoire profiling, the study quantitatively followed how T-cell immune reconstitution unfolded in children after TCRalphabeta/CD19-depleted allogeneic hematopoietic cell transplantation.

For CDR1 and CDR2, the germline V gene lists MNHNS and SASEGT. V and J are truncated by 1 base and 4 bases respectively, leaving an intervening sequence of 7 bases. The CDR3 runs 13 amino acids, cysteine and phenylalanine included. Left in the record is the CDR3 DNA by itself, 39 bases read in frame from the first base. Receptors were amplified or captured by PCR. Sequencing was performed on an Illumina HiSeq 2500. To normalize quantification of the TCRbeta repertoire, the TCR libraries were built with molecular barcoding that relied on unique molecular identifiers. TCRdb reworked the public reads: Q25 trimming with fastp, MiXCR clone assembly, productive beta chains retained. Every distinct CDR3 protein forms one entry, paired with its most common genes and DNA. The sample has hundreds of thousands of distinct CDR3 sequences on record, 9.9% of them singletons. 10% of the sample is taken by the ten largest.

Remarks on this clonotype: No antigen is known for it. Per-base qualities were not stored, and no clone one base away is much larger.

The receptor was isolated from a human donor who donated a stem cell graft to a child with SCID. Sequencing used PBMCs from the stem cell graft donor, obtained from the stem cell graft. This chain is built from TRBV6-1 and TRBJ1-1; a confident D gene designation cannot be given. This receptor carries the CDR3 CASSEGIRTEAFF. The nucleotide sequence reads TGTGCCAGCAGTGAAGGGATCCGCACTGAAGCTTTCTTT.